What follows are 28 T cell receptor beta chains derived from one specimen sequenced in a study of monozygotic twins with inflammatory bowel disease. TCRdb reprocessed the 5' RACE reads, with one entry per CDR3 protein and no DNA. The sample table includes approximately 140,000 distinct CDR3 sequences. Material: blood. All receptors come from a human donor with ulcerative colitis or Crohn's disease, or a healthy co-twin of an affected twin (not recorded which).

V gene TRBV7-8 combines with J gene TRBJ2-3; TCRdb gives TRBD1 as the D gene, but with no DNA this cannot be confirmed. This CDR3 has 15 amino acids. CDR1 is SGHVS and CDR2 is FQNEAQ in the germline V gene. The CDR3 loop reads CASSRVWGRTDTQYF.

The rearrangement uses TRBV5-4 and TRBJ2-3; checking the TCRdb D call of TRBD2 is not possible without DNA. This CDR3 comprises 16 residues. Germline V gene lookup returns CDR1 SGHNT and CDR2 YYREEE (reference sequence). CDR3 loop: CASSLLSGGGTDTQYF.

The CDR3 spells CASSINHLPGVADTGELFF. This rearrangement joins TRBV5-1 to TRBJ2-2; checking the TCRdb D call of TRBD1 is not possible without DNA. The CDR3 spans 19 residues. Germline lookup yields CDR1 SGHRS and CDR2 YFSETQ.

The chain couples TRBV30 to TRBJ1-5. Germline CDR1 GTSNPN, CDR2 SVGIG (reference sequence). The CDR3 covers 13 residues. The chain's CDR3 is CAWSSDAREPQHF. The whole variable domain, remainder taken from reference TRBV30 and TRBJ1-5, is SQTIHQWPATLVQPVGSPLSLECTVEGTSNPNLYWYRQAAGRGLQLLFYSVGIGQISSEVPQNLSASRPQDRQFILSSKKLLLSDSGFYLCAWSSDAREPQHFGDGTRLSIL.

The chain carries TRBV11-1 and TRBJ2-2; the TCRdb call, TRBD1, lacks DNA for checking. This CDR3 spans 19 amino acids. Per the germline V gene, CDR1 is SGHAT and CDR2 is FQDESV (reference sequence). CDR3 region: CASSFLVLIGARDTGELFF. The variable domain in full, completed from reference TRBV11-1 and TRBJ2-2, reads EAEVAQSPRYKITEKSQAVAFWCDPISGHATLYWYRQILGQGPELLVQFQDESVVDDSQLPKDRFSAERLKGVDSTLKIQPAELGDSAMYLCASSFLVLIGARDTGELFFGEGSRLTVL.

The chain couples TRBV3-1 to TRBJ1-1. This CDR3 is 13 amino acids long. Germline assignment: CDR1 LGHDT and CDR2 YNNKEL (reference sequence). The CDR3 protein is CASSRSENTEAFF.

This chain uses TRBV18 with TRBJ1-1; the D call of TRBD1 rests on TCRdb alone, since no DNA is present to check it. Germline CDR1 and CDR2: KGHSH and LQKENI. There are 13 residues in the CDR3. Here the CDR3 reads CASSPVRGAEAFF.

V and J are TRBV20-1 and TRBJ2-1; lacking DNA, the TRBD1 call made by TCRdb goes unchecked. The CDR3 consists of 16 residues. The germline V gene encodes CDR1 DFQATT and CDR2 SNEGSKA (reference sequence). The CDR3: CSARLGSGQYNNEQFF.

The genes are TRBV5-6 and TRBJ2-7; TCRdb lists TRBD1, though no DNA is available to test this call. This CDR3 is built from 13 residues. Per the germline V gene, CDR1 is SGHDT and CDR2 is YYEEEE. CDR3 region: CASSLRQSYEQYF.

This chain joins TRBV20-1 and TRBJ1-5. CDR3 size: 12 residues. Germline CDR1 is DFQATT and CDR2 is SNEGSKA (reference sequence). The CDR3 sequence is CSATRENQPQHF.

This sequence joins TRBV7-6 and TRBJ2-7; the D call from TCRdb, TRBD2, cannot be confirmed without DNA. Germline V gene data show CDR1 as SGHVS and CDR2 as FNYEAQ. The CDR3 has 15 amino acids. CDR3 residues: CASSRWGGSSYEQYF.

V and J are TRBV15 and TRBJ2-3; the D call of TRBD2 rests on TCRdb alone, since no DNA is present to check it. CDR1 and CDR2 (germline): LNHNV, YYDKDF (reference sequence). The length of the CDR3 is 13 residues. CDR3 protein: CATSRHLTSEQYF.

The chain combines TRBV7-3 with TRBJ2-2; the D gene TCRdb calls, TRBD2, cannot be checked with no DNA. The CDR3 extends over 15 amino acids. Germline V lookup: CDR1 SGHTA, CDR2 FQGTGA. This CDR3 is CASSSTSAGTGELFF. The whole variable domain, filled in from reference TRBV7-3 and TRBJ2-2, reads GAGVSQTPSNKVTEKGKYVELRCDPISGHTALYWYRQSLGQGPEFLIYFQGTGAADDSGLPNDRFFAVRPEGSVSTLKIQRTERGDSAVYLCASSSTSAGTGELFFGEGSRLTVL.

The chain is built from TRBV5-6 and TRBJ1-2; TCRdb proposes TRBD1, but this gene call is untestable without DNA. There are 17 residues in the CDR3. CDR1 is SGHDT and CDR2 is YYEEEE in the germline V gene. The CDR3 loop reads CASSSPGQGVVDYGYTF. Based on the CDR3 plus reference TRBV5-6 and TRBJ1-2, the full variable domain is DAGVTQSPTHLIKTRGQQVTLRCSPKSGHDTVSWYQQALGQGPQFIFQYYEEEERQRGNFPDRFSGHQFPNYSSELNVNALLLGDSALYLCASSSPGQGVVDYGYTFGSGTRLTVV.

The genes are TRBV20-1 and TRBJ1-5; absent DNA, TCRdb's TRBD1 call cannot be checked. This CDR3 contains 13 residues. Germline loops: CDR1 DFQATT, CDR2 SNEGSKA (reference sequence). This CDR3 reads CSARGGGNQPQHF.

The chain is built from TRBV6-1 and TRBJ2-3; with no DNA, the TCRdb D assignment of TRBD1 cannot be verified. The CDR3 sequence is 17 residues long. The germline CDR1 and CDR2 sequences are MNHNS and SASEGT. The CDR3: CASSEFGTGGVGDTQYF.

The V call is TRBV7-9, the J call TRBJ2-1; without DNA, the TCRdb call of TRBD2 cannot be checked. Germline V gene sequence: CDR1 SEHNR, CDR2 FQNEAQ (reference sequence). This CDR3 has 14 residues. CDR3 protein: CASSPRVSYNEQFF.

The J gene is TRBJ2-1, the V gene TRBV20-1; TCRdb designates TRBD2, a call that cannot be tested without DNA. The germline V gene has CDR1 DFQATT and CDR2 SNEGSKA (reference sequence). The CDR3 totals 15 residues. CDR3 region: CSARDPTSGGNEQFF.

This sequence joins TRBV4-1 and TRBJ1-4; TCRdb's D call of TRBD1 is untestable without DNA. The CDR3 is 15 residues long. Germline CDR1 reads MGHRA; CDR2 reads YSYEKL. CDR3: CASSPRPGGGEKLFF.

This chain joins TRBV4-3 and TRBJ2-7. Per germline, CDR1 LGHNA and CDR2 YSLEER. The CDR3 has 14 amino acids. CDR3 residues: CASSPASWSYEQYF.

V and J are TRBV27 and TRBJ1-2; as DNA is missing, the TRBD1 call by TCRdb cannot be tested. CDR3 size: 14 residues. Germline loops: CDR1 MNHEY, CDR2 SMNVEV (reference sequence). The CDR3 spells CASSLSSGGYGYTF.

The rearrangement links TRBV5-1 to TRBJ2-2; the TRBD2 assignment by TCRdb is unverifiable without DNA. Looked up from germline, CDR1 is SGHRS and CDR2 is YFSETQ. The CDR3 has 17 amino acids. The CDR3 sequence is CASSSTGPQADTGELFF.

The rearrangement uses TRBV5-4 and TRBJ1-2. The CDR3 totals 12 residues. CDR1 SGHNT and CDR2 YYREEE come from the germline V gene (reference sequence). The CDR3 is CASSSTNYGYTF. Based on the CDR3 plus reference TRBV5-4 and TRBJ1-2, the full variable domain is ETGVTQSPTHLIKTRGQQVTLRCSSQSGHNTVSWYQQALGQGPQFIFQYYREEENGRGNFPPRFSGLQFPNYSSELNVNALELDDSALYLCASSSTNYGYTFGSGTRLTVV.

The J gene is TRBJ2-5, the V gene TRBV12-3 or TRBV12-4; as DNA is missing, the TRBD2 call by TCRdb cannot be tested. The CDR3 runs to 15 residues. The CDR3 loop reads CASKGTSGGQETQYF.

V usage is TRBV4-3 and J usage is TRBJ1-3; absent DNA, TCRdb's TRBD1 call cannot be checked. Germline V gene lookup returns CDR1 LGHNA and CDR2 YSLEER. The CDR3 length is 15 residues. The CDR3: CASSSRLISGNTIYF.

The V call is TRBV5-4, the J call TRBJ1-5; TCRdb picks TRBD1, but there is no DNA to check that call. The germline CDR1 and CDR2 sequences are SGHNT and YYREEE (reference sequence). There are 15 residues in the CDR3. CDR3 protein: CASSSGTGRNQPQHF.

V and J are TRBV5-5 and TRBJ1-1. The germline CDR1 and CDR2 sequences are SGHKS and YYEKEE (reference sequence). This CDR3 contains 11 residues. CDR3 region: CASRVNTEAFF. Together with reference TRBV5-5 and TRBJ1-1, the CDR3 gives the full variable domain: DAGVTQSPTHLIKTRGQQVTLRCSPISGHKSVSWYQQVLGQGPQFIFQYYEKEERGRGNFPDRFSARQFPNYSSELNVNALLLGDSALYLCASRVNTEAFFGQGTRLTVV.

This sequence joins TRBV9 and TRBJ2-3; without DNA, the TCRdb call of TRBD2 cannot be checked. The germline CDR1 and CDR2 sequences are SGDLS and YYNGEE. There are 14 residues in the CDR3. The CDR3 region is CASSVEGSTDTQYF.